Each of the 19 T cell receptor beta chains below was sequenced from the same sample in a study of CD8 T cells in Susac syndrome. RNA amounts of roughly 0.5 to 1 ug underwent reverse transcription with random hexamers. MiXCR was run by TCRdb on the immunoSEQ multiplex PCR reads, yielding one entry per CDR3 protein. The sample holds approximately 200,000 distinct CDR3 sequences; roughly 94% are singletons and the top ten take 0.07% to 0.095%. The source material was CD4+ T cells from PBMCs. These receptors came from a human donor with multiple sclerosis.

The CDR3 region is CASSLAGSFYEQYF. Here the CDR3 DNA reads TGCGCCAGCAGCTTGGCTGGCTCATTCTACGAGCAGTACTTC. The chain joins TRBV5-1 to TRBJ2-7, with D uncertain. V lost 0 bases and J 3 bases, leaving 10 bases between the germline ends. From germline, CDR1 is SGHRS and CDR2 YFSETQ. The CDR3 runs to 14 residues.

The chain uses TRBV20-1 and TRBJ2-5, with TRBD2 identical over 11 bases. The CDR3 length is 16 residues. V lost 0 bases and J lost 1; bases outside the gene matches: 4. Per the germline V gene, CDR1 is DFQATT and CDR2 is SNEGSKA (reference sequence). The CDR3 coding sequence is TGCAGTGCTAGAGATGCGGGACTAGCGGCCCAAGAGACCCAGTACTTC. Amino acid sequence: CSARDAGLAAQETQYF.

The CDR3 region is CASSQVLGDGQPQHF. CDR3 DNA sequence: TGTGCCAGCAGCCAAGTCTTAGGGGATGGTCAGCCCCAGCATTTT. This sequence joins TRBV3-1 and TRBJ1-5, with D perhaps matching TRBD1 (5 bases). Germline V gene lookup returns CDR1 LGHDT and CDR2 YNNKEL (reference sequence). Trimming took off 1 base at V and 6 bases at J, with 13 bases between the two ends. CDR3 length equals 15 residues.

The chain combines TRBV30 with TRBJ1-2; tentatively, D is TRBD1 (5 bases). Germline lookup yields CDR1 GTSNPN and CDR2 SVGIG (reference sequence). The CDR3 is 12 amino acids. Deletions cut 0 bases from V and 7 bases from J, with 9 bases between. DNA for the CDR3: TGTGCCTGGAGTGTTGGGGGACTTGGCTACACCTTC. It specifies CAWSVGGLGYTF.

This chain uses TRBV7-9 with TRBJ2-5; 10 positions agree with TRBD1. CDR1 SEHNR and CDR2 FQNEAQ come from the germline V gene (reference sequence). V gave up 5 bases and J gave up 2 bases; unmatched junction bases: 2. CDR3 size: 14 residues. CDR3 protein: CASSQGQGQETQYF. In nucleotides, the CDR3 is TGTGCCAGCAGCCAGGGACAGGGGCAAGAGACCCAGTACTTC.

CDR3 in amino acids: CASSPGRNNQPQHF. Here the CDR3 DNA reads TGTGCCAGCAGTCCCGGGAGAAACAATCAGCCCCAGCATTTT. V gene TRBV6-5 combines with J gene TRBJ1-5; no firm D call. The V and J ends lost 5 bases and 3 bases respectively, with 11 bases between them. This CDR3 spans 14 amino acids. Germline lookup yields CDR1 MNHEY and CDR2 SVGAGI.

V usage is TRBV4-2 and J usage is TRBJ2-1, with TRBD1 identical over 10 bases. CDR1 and CDR2 from the germline V gene are LGHNA and YNFKEQ. The CDR3 sequence is 19 residues long. The J segment lost 2 bases and the V segment lost 1 base, leaving 11 bases of the junction unmatched. The CDR3 loop reads CASSQVPTGGRLPYNEQFF. In DNA, the CDR3 is TGTGCCAGCAGCCAAGTTCCGACAGGGGGCCGTCTGCCCTACAATGAGCAGTTCTTC.

In DNA, the CDR3 is TGTGCCTGGAGTGCCTTTTCAGATACGCAGTATTTT. Encoded protein: CAWSAFSDTQYF. This rearrangement joins TRBV30 to TRBJ2-3; D is undetermined. V was pared by 1 base and J by 4 bases, with 6 bases between. The CDR3 spans 12 residues. CDR1 and CDR2 from the germline V gene are GTSNPN and SVGIG (reference sequence).

The chain uses TRBV27 and TRBJ2-7; the D gene could be TRBD1 or TRBD2 (5 bases each). This CDR3 has 14 amino acids. V shed 6 bases and J shed 2 bases, with 14 bases lying between them. In germline, CDR1 is MNHEY, CDR2 SMNVEV (reference sequence). The CDR3 sequence: CASRSRDGTYEQYV. The DNA of the CDR3 is TGTGCCAGCAGAAGCCGGGACGGGACCTACGAGCAGTACGTC.

Notes on this clonotype: Sequence at one end of the junction differs from germline and may be a read error. This chain connects TRBV7-2 to TRBJ2-5; D unclear. Germline V gene sequence: CDR1 SGHTA, CDR2 FQGNSA. The CDR3 is 13 amino acids. Here the CDR3 reads CASSLAVAGPRDF. The CDR3 bases are TGTGCCAGCAGCTTAGCGGTAGCAGGTCCTAGGGACTTC.

The J gene is TRBJ2-5, the V gene TRBV15; possible D gene TRBD2, 6 bases. Germline V gene data show CDR1 as LNHNV and CDR2 as YYDKDF (reference sequence). V was cut by 5 bases and J by 5 bases, with 9 bases left in between. The CDR3 has 12 amino acids. As DNA, the CDR3 is TGTGCCACCAGCGCGGGGTTGGAGACCCAGTACTTC. Translation: CATSAGLETQYF.

This chain links TRBV9 with TRBJ2-7, with 9 bases fitting TRBD2. The CDR3 extends over 14 amino acids. Germline trimming cut 0 bases from V and 6 bases from J; bases unmatched to any gene: 4. CDR1 SGDLS and CDR2 YYNGEE come from the germline V gene. Here the CDR3 reads CASSVDAGGLEQYF. The CDR3 DNA follows: TGTGCCAGCAGCGTAGATGCGGGGGGGCTCGAGCAGTACTTC.

This rearrangement joins TRBV7-2 to TRBJ2-7; D possibly corresponds to TRBD1 (5 bases). Germline V CDR1 and CDR2: SGHTA, FQGNSA. The CDR3 is 14 residues long. The V end lost 0 bases, the J end lost 5 bases, and 11 bases lay between the germline ends. CDR3 in DNA: TGTGCCAGCAGCTTAGCGCAGGGTTCCCACGAGCAGTACGTC. This gives the protein CASSLAQGSHEQYV.

The J gene is TRBJ1-1, the V gene TRBV29-1, with a tentative D call TRBD1 (6 bases). The CDR3 spans 14 residues. Trimming left V 4 bases short and J 0 bases short, with 12 bases between. Germline CDR1 reads SQVTM; CDR2 reads ANQGSEA. The CDR3 DNA sequence: TGCAGCGTTGGAGGGGGACTGTTGAACACTGAAGCTTTCTTT. Translating gives CSVGGGLLNTEAFF.

This clonotype occurred once. In DNA form, the CDR3 reads TGTGCCTGGAGCAGCCTTAGACAGTCGTACTATGGCTACACCTTC. This translates into CAWSSLRQSYYGYTF. This chain connects TRBV30 to TRBJ1-2; maybe TRBD1 (5 bases). V gave up 3 bases and J gave up 3 bases, with 17 bases separating them. The CDR3 totals 15 residues. Germline-derived CDR1 and CDR2 are GTSNPN and SVGIG (reference sequence).

This chain uses TRBV6-6 with TRBJ2-5; TRBD1 matches at 11 bases. CDR3 length: 16 residues. Trimming cost V 6 bases and J 1 base; bases outside gene matches: 7. Germline V lookup: CDR1 MNHNY, CDR2 SVGAGI (reference sequence). The CDR3 DNA follows: TGTGCCAGCAGACTCGGACAGGGGGCGGTCCAAGAGACCCAGTACTTC. Translation: CASRLGQGAVQETQYF.

V is TRBV9 and J is TRBJ2-3; 8 bases agree with TRBD1. Trimming cost V 2 bases and J 5 bases; bases outside gene matches: 7. Germline V gene data show CDR1 as SGDLS and CDR2 as YYNGEE. This CDR3 is built from 15 residues. Written as DNA, the CDR3 is TGTGCCAGCAGCGTCTCAGGGGGCTCAGAAGATACGCAGTATTTT. Protein product: CASSVSGGSEDTQYF.

The V gene is TRBV3-1, the J gene TRBJ2-6; tentatively, D is TRBD2 (5 bases). Germline V gene sequence: CDR1 LGHDT, CDR2 YNNKEL (reference sequence). The CDR3 runs 16 residues. V was clipped by 6 bases and J by 2 bases, with 14 bases between them. CDR3 DNA: TGTGCCAGCAGGCGTGGAGAGGGAGCTGGGGCCAACGTCCTGACTTTC. Translating gives CASRRGEGAGANVLTF.

This CDR3 reads CASSFRGEAFF. The CDR3, as DNA: TGTGCCAGCAGTTTTAGGGGAGAAGCTTTCTTT. The rearrangement joins TRBV12-3 or TRBV12-4 to TRBJ1-1, with D possibly being TRBD1 (5 bases). V gave up 3 bases and J gave up 8 bases, with 7 bases separating them. This CDR3 spans 11 amino acids.